The 32 T cell receptor beta chains below were found in one sample sequenced in a study of T cells in Graves' hyperthyroidism and ophthalmopathy. TCR beta CDR3 regions were amplified from RNA. The study used the HTBI primer set for a first-round RT-PCR of the TCR CDR3. TCRdb recomputed calls from the multiplex PCR reads with MiXCR, one row per CDR3 protein. This sample has 500,000 to 750,000 distinct CDR3 sequences, with 15% to 19% found just once. Specimen: blood. These receptors originate from a woman in her 30s with Graves' hyperthyroidism.

This clonotype was counted only a few times. V is TRBV18 and J is TRBJ2-7; 7 bases map to TRBD2. The CDR3 is 16 residues long. Germline CDR1 and CDR2: KGHSH and LQKENI. V shed 1 base and J 2 bases; nucleotides not matched to a gene: 8. The CDR3 is CASSPLFSGGPYEQYF. The CDR3 coding sequence is TGTGCCAGCTCACCACTCTTCTCGGGGGGACCCTACGAGCAGTACTTC.

This clonotype has ten or more counts. The chain recombines TRBV3-1 with TRBJ1-1; 9 nucleotides line up with TRBD1. The V gene end was trimmed by 4 bases and the J gene end by 6 bases; junction bases not matched to a gene: 15. Germline V gives CDR1 LGHDT, CDR2 YNNKEL (reference sequence). This CDR3 comprises 17 residues. Here the CDR3 reads CASSLAGLTGGHPEAFF. DNA for the CDR3: TGTGCCAGCAGCCTCGCCGGCCTGACAGGGGGTCACCCTGAAGCTTTCTTT.

This chain uses TRBV6-1 with TRBJ2-7; D is undetermined. The ends were cut back, 5 bases at V and 3 bases at J, with 14 bases in the middle. The CDR3 consists of 14 residues. Germline assignment: CDR1 MNHNS and CDR2 SASEGT. The CDR3 nucleotides read TGTGCCAGCAGTCCACCCCCGGGTCGCTACGAGCAGTACTTC. This encodes CASSPPPGRYEQYF.

As for this clonotype: A much larger clone sits a single nucleotide away, making a read error possible. The chain is built from TRBV11-3 and TRBJ2-3; perhaps TRBD2 as D (5 bases). The CDR3 contains 13 residues. Germline CDR1 reads SGHNT; CDR2 reads YENEEA. The DNA for the CDR3 is TGTGGCAGCAGCTTAGATGGAGGAGATACGCAGTATTTT. It translates to CGSSLDGGDTQYF.

The chain combines TRBV5-1 with TRBJ2-3; TRBD2 matches 14 bases. CDR3 size: 18 residues. CDR1 SGHRS and CDR2 YFSETQ come from the germline V gene. V lost 3 bases to trimming and J lost 5 bases; unmatched junction nucleotides: 11. The CDR3 coding sequence is TGCGCCAGCAGCTGGCGAAGACTAGCGGGAGGGCCGTTAGATACGCAGTATTTT. Translating it yields CASSWRRLAGGPLDTQYF.

The J gene is TRBJ1-1, the V gene TRBV29-1; 9 bases match TRBD1. V trimming: 2 bases; J trimming: 5 bases; junction bases outside the gene matches: 6. Germline V gene lookup returns CDR1 SQVTM and CDR2 ANQGSEA. The CDR3 is 14 residues long. CDR3 protein: CSVERGDRGTEAFF. The CDR3, as DNA: TGCAGCGTTGAAAGGGGAGACAGGGGGACTGAAGCTTTCTTT.

The chain links TRBV30 to TRBJ1-5; D remains unclear. Germline CDR1 GTSNPN, CDR2 SVGIG (reference sequence). Trimming shortened V by 2 bases and J by 10 bases, and 15 bases separated the two germline ends. The CDR3 is 13 amino acids. CDR3 DNA sequence: TGTGCCTGGAGTCGGGCCCCGCTCAGCCCCCAGCATTTT. Translation gives CAWSRAPLSPQHF.

Turning to this clonotype: A much larger clone lies one base from this, so it may be a read error. The J gene is TRBJ2-1, the V gene TRBV5-1; D is uncertain. The germline V gene has CDR1 SGHRS and CDR2 YFSETQ. This CDR3 comprises 14 residues. The CDR3, as DNA: TGCGTCAGCAGGCGAGACTCATCCTACAATGAGCAGTTCTTC. Its translation is CVSRRDSSYNEQFF.

This clonotype has a handful of counts. This sequence joins TRBV29-1 and TRBJ1-5; no clear D gene. This CDR3 region has 13 residues. Deletions cut 4 bases from V and 0 bases from J, with 7 bases between. In germline, CDR1 is SQVTM, CDR2 ANQGSEA. CDR3 nucleotide sequence: TGCAGCGTTGGAAGGGATAGCAATCAGCCCCAGCATTTT. Translating it yields CSVGRDSNQPQHF.

This clonotype was seen repeatedly, ten times or more. The chain is built from TRBV7-2 and TRBJ1-1, with TRBD1 as a possible D gene (5 bases). Trimming took off 1 base at V and 7 bases at J, with 10 bases between the two ends. Germline V gene lookup returns CDR1 SGHTA and CDR2 FQGNSA. The length of the CDR3 is 13 residues. The CDR3: CASSLGRDFEAFF. The CDR3 DNA reads TGTGCCAGCAGCTTAGGAAGGGACTTTGAAGCTTTCTTT.

This chain connects TRBV6-2 or TRBV6-3 to TRBJ2-5; TRBD2 aligns across 7 bases. CDR3 length: 14 amino acids. Germline loops: CDR1 MNHEY, CDR2 SVGEGT. The J segment lost 4 bases and the V segment lost 3 bases, leaving 5 bases of the junction unmatched. CDR3 amino acids: CASSYRGEGETQYF. As DNA, the CDR3 is TGTGCCAGCAGTTATCGGGGGGAAGGAGAGACCCAGTACTTC.

In this sample, this clonotype turned up many times. The chain recombines TRBV12-3 or TRBV12-4 with TRBJ2-7; 14 bases map to TRBD2. The CDR3 loop spans 14 amino acids. Trimming at V came to 6 bases and at J to 5 bases, leaving 3 bases not matched to a gene. CDR3 amino acids: CASRGGLAGDEQYF. Written as DNA, the CDR3 is TGTGCCAGCAGGGGGGGACTAGCGGGAGACGAGCAGTACTTC.

This clonotype was seen repeatedly, ten times or more. CDR3 residues: CASSWGLATDTGELFF. The CDR3 bases are TGCGCCAGCAGCTGGGGACTAGCGACGGACACCGGGGAGCTGTTTTTT. The rearrangement links TRBV5-1 to TRBJ2-2, with 10 positions matching TRBD2. The CDR3 is 16 residues long. CDR1 SGHRS and CDR2 YFSETQ come from the germline V gene. Germline trimming cut 3 bases from V and 3 bases from J; bases unmatched to any gene: 5. Combining the CDR3 with reference TRBV5-1 and TRBJ2-2 gives the whole variable domain KAGVTQTPRYLIKTRGQQVTLSCSPISGHRSVSWYQQTPGQGLQFLFEYFSETQRNKGNFPGRFSGRQFSNSRSEMNVSTLELGDSALYLCASSWGLATDTGELFFGEGSRLTVL.

This clonotype has a count of ten or more. The chain has TRBV28 and TRBJ2-7; perhaps TRBD1 as D (6 bases). This CDR3 is 15 amino acids long. The V and J ends lost 6 bases and 0 bases respectively, with 15 bases between them. Looked up from germline, CDR1 is MDHEN and CDR2 is SYDVKM. CDR3 nucleotide sequence: TGTGCCAGCAGCCACAGGGTTAGGGGCTCCTACGAGCAGTACTTC. It codes for CASSHRVRGSYEQYF.

The chain couples TRBV11-3 to TRBJ2-1; TRBD1 is a possible D gene (5 bases). Trimming stripped 4 bases from V and 10 bases from J, with 17 bases between. The CDR3 is 14 amino acids. Looked up from germline, CDR1 is SGHNT and CDR2 is YENEEA. CDR3 DNA sequence: TGTGCCAGCAGCTCCCCGCTATGGGGCAAGGAGCAGTTCTTC. It encodes CASSSPLWGKEQFF.

This clonotype was detected ten times or more. The genes are TRBV29-1 and TRBJ1-2, with D uncertain. The V gene lost 7 bases and the J gene lost 1 base, with 22 bases spanning the gap. Germline values: CDR1 SQVTM, CDR2 ANQGSEA. This CDR3 contains 16 residues. In DNA form, the CDR3 reads TGCAGCGGGAAACGGATCACCAACCCGATTAACTATGGCTACACCTTC. The encoded protein is CSGKRITNPINYGYTF.

This clonotype has a count of ten or more. The chain carries TRBV6-6 and TRBJ1-2, with D unclear. CDR1 and CDR2 from the germline V gene are MNHNY and SVGAGI (reference sequence). V lost 0 bases, J lost 6 bases, and 17 bases lay in between. The CDR3 runs 16 residues. This CDR3 reads CASSYSPRGGRDGYTF. The CDR3 DNA reads TGTGCCAGCAGTTACTCCCCCCGAGGAGGGAGGGATGGCTACACCTTC.

This clonotype showed up many times. This rearrangement joins TRBV20-1 to TRBJ2-7; a possible D gene is TRBD2 (6 bases). Trimming left V 0 bases short and J 2 bases short, with 14 bases between. The CDR3 sequence is 15 residues long. Germline V gene data show CDR1 as DFQATT and CDR2 as SNEGSKA (reference sequence). The CDR3 is CSARDPSDLTYEQYF. CDR3 DNA: TGCAGTGCTAGAGACCCTAGCGATTTGACCTACGAGCAGTACTTC.

This clonotype was counted between two and nine times. One end of the junction is discordant with germline, which a read error may explain. V usage is TRBV6-1 and J usage is TRBJ2-2, with TRBD2 identical over 9 bases. The germline V gene encodes CDR1 MNHNS and CDR2 SASEGT. The CDR3 spans 17 residues. The CDR3 DNA follows: TGTGCCAGCAGGGAAGTTGCGGGAGGGCTAATCACCGGGGAGCTGTTTTTT. Translation gives CASREVAGGLITGELFF.

This rearrangement joins TRBV28 to TRBJ2-2; D not resolved. Germline values: CDR1 MDHEN, CDR2 SYDVKM. V was trimmed by 2 bases and J by 1 base, leaving 11 bases between them. The CDR3 consists of 16 residues. The CDR3 sequence is CASSLLPQLNTGELFF. CDR3 bases: TGTGCCAGCAGTTTACTTCCTCAACTGAACACCGGGGAGCTGTTTTTT.

This clonotype occurred many times. The rearrangement links TRBV20-1 to TRBJ2-4; 11 nucleotides match TRBD1. V was clipped by 6 bases and J by 6 bases; unmatched bases: 4. The CDR3 length is 13 residues. Germline CDR1 reads DFQATT; CDR2 reads SNEGSKA (reference sequence). For the CDR3, the DNA is TGCAGTGCCTACGGACAGGGGGCAAACATTCAGTACTTC. This codes for CSAYGQGANIQYF.

This clonotype showed up just a few times. The V gene is TRBV20-1, the J gene TRBJ2-2, with D possibly TRBD2 on 6 matching bases. Trimming removed 4 bases at V and 3 bases at J, with 6 bases between. This CDR3 contains 12 residues. Germline V gene lookup returns CDR1 DFQATT and CDR2 SNEGSKA (reference sequence). The CDR3 sequence: CSATGDTGELFF. The CDR3 coding sequence is TGCAGTGCTACGGGGGACACCGGGGAGCTGTTTTTT.

A few counts support this clonotype. J is TRBJ2-2 and V is TRBV6-1; 11 positions agree with TRBD1. Germline CDR1 is MNHNS and CDR2 is SASEGT. The V segment lost 3 bases and the J segment 4 bases; nucleotides outside the gene matches: 13. The CDR3 extends over 19 amino acids. The CDR3 protein is CASSDWDRGLAGLTGELFF. CDR3 in DNA: TGTGCCAGCAGTGACTGGGACAGGGGGTTAGCGGGACTCACCGGGGAGCTGTTTTTT.

There are many counts of this clonotype. This chain uses TRBV28 with TRBJ2-3, with D tentatively TRBD1 (6 bases). Germline CDR1 MDHEN, CDR2 SYDVKM. Trimming pared 6 bases from V and 0 bases from J, leaving 16 bases between. This CDR3 spans 16 amino acids. CDR3 nucleotide sequence: TGTGCCAGCAGGTCGACAGGTCTTATTAGCACAGATACGCAGTATTTT. It specifies CASRSTGLISTDTQYF.

This clonotype was counted between two and nine times. The chain joins TRBV19 to TRBJ2-5, with 13 bases identical to TRBD2. J was trimmed by 2 bases and V by 5 bases; bases with no gene match: 8. The germline V gene has CDR1 LNHDA and CDR2 SQIVND (reference sequence). The CDR3 extends over 17 amino acids. CDR3 bases: TGTGCCAGTAGTGACTCTCAGGGACTAGCGGGACAAGAGACCCAGTACTTC. It specifies CASSDSQGLAGQETQYF.

The V call is TRBV20-1, the J call TRBJ1-1; TRBD1 matches 7 bases. The V and J ends lost 3 bases and 6 bases, in that order; junction bases with no gene match: 4. The CDR3 covers 12 residues. Looked up from germline, CDR1 is DFQATT and CDR2 is SNEGSKA (reference sequence). The CDR3: CSARGQYAEAFF. The CDR3 DNA follows: TGCAGTGCTAGGGGACAGTACGCTGAAGCTTTCTTT.

This clonotype was recorded many times. The V call is TRBV3-1, the J call TRBJ2-7; no reliable D call. The V gene lost 4 bases and the J gene lost 0 bases, with 7 bases spanning the gap. The CDR3 sequence is 13 residues long. Germline V gene data show CDR1 as LGHDT and CDR2 as YNNKEL (reference sequence). In DNA form, the CDR3 reads TGTGCCAGCAGCCGACTCGGCTCCTACGAGCAGTACTTC. Its protein product is CASSRLGSYEQYF.

The V gene is TRBV19, the J gene TRBJ1-2; D is ambiguous. The ends were cut back, 1 base at V and 3 bases at J, with 3 bases in the middle. Germline V lookup: CDR1 LNHDA, CDR2 SQIVND (reference sequence). The CDR3 covers 12 residues. For the CDR3, the DNA is TGTGCCAGTAGTATAGTGGACTATGGCTACACCTTC. Translating gives CASSIVDYGYTF.

This clonotype has a count of ten or more. The chain joins TRBV5-1 to TRBJ2-7; TRBD2 agrees at 11 bases. There are 15 residues in the CDR3. V shed 1 base and J 3 bases; nucleotides not matched to a gene: 3. Per germline, CDR1 SGHRS and CDR2 YFSETQ. CDR3 protein: CASSLFTSGSYEQYF. CDR3 coding DNA: TGCGCCAGCAGCTTGTTTACTAGCGGGAGCTACGAGCAGTACTTC.

This clonotype appeared a few times. The CDR3 spells CASSPSTEGHNEQFF. For the CDR3, the DNA is TGTGCCAGCTCACCATCCACAGAGGGACACAATGAGCAGTTCTTC. The J gene is TRBJ2-1, the V gene TRBV18; D may correspond to TRBD1 or TRBD2 (5 bases each). The CDR3 length is 15 residues. Germline CDR1 and CDR2: KGHSH and LQKENI. V lost 2 bases, J lost 5 bases, and 13 bases lay in between.

A few counts support this clonotype. CDR3 sequence (DNA): TGTGCCAGTAGTAACCGGGACTACGGGCGCATGAACACTGAAGCTTTCTTT. This codes for CASSNRDYGRMNTEAFF. The chain combines TRBV19 with TRBJ1-1, with D perhaps matching TRBD1 (5 bases). This CDR3 has 17 amino acids. Germline V CDR1 and CDR2: LNHDA, SQIVND (reference sequence). The germline V and J ends were trimmed by 4 bases and 0 bases, with 18 bases remaining between them.

In its sample, this clonotype was seen a few times. The chain employs TRBV10-3 and TRBJ2-5; no clear D. Germline V gene data show CDR1 as ENHRY and CDR2 as SYGVKD. V gave up 4 bases and J gave up 0 bases, with 9 bases separating them. The CDR3 spans 14 residues. Written as DNA, the CDR3 is TGTGCCATCAGTGTCCTGCAGAACCAAGAGACCCAGTACTTC. It specifies CAISVLQNQETQYF.